The 2 T cell receptor beta chains given below trace back to one sample, sequenced in a study of T cells in tuberculosis. Clones were read by immunoSEQ multiplex PCR, and TCRdb kept only the in-frame ones, dropping some. Of over 30,000 clones listed, 93% are singletons. The sample's time point: new active TB diagnosis, blood taken before or within 7 days of starting treatment. Sequenced material: PBMCs, taken at tuberculosis diagnosis. The receptor set was obtained from an adult with tuberculosis.

The V call is TRBV28, the J call TRBJ1-2, with D unresolved. This CDR3 is built from 13 residues. The V end lost 7 bases, the J end lost 2 bases, and 11 bases lay between the germline ends. Germline V lookup: CDR1 MDHEN, CDR2 SYDVKM. The CDR3 nucleotides are TGTGCCAGCACAACAGCCACGAACTATGGCTACACCTTC. Translating gives CASTTATNYGYTF.

The chain links TRBV18 to TRBJ1-2; D perhaps matches TRBD1 (6 bases). There are 15 residues in the CDR3. Per germline, CDR1 KGHSH and CDR2 LQKENI. Trimming removed 2 bases from V and 4 bases from J, with 14 bases in between. CDR3 sequence: CASSPSGEGSYGYTF. CDR3 nucleotides: TGTGCCAGCTCACCATCAGGGGAGGGGTCCTATGGCTACACCTTC.